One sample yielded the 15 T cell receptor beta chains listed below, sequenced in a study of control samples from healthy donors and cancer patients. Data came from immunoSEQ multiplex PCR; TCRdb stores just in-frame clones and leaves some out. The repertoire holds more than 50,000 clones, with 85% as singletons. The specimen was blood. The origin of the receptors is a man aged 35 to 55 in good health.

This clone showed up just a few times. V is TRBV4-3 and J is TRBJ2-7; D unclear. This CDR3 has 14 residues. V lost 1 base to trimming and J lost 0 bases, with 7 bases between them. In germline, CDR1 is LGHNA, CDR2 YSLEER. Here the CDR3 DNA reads TGCGCCAGCAGCCAAGTCCTAAACTCCTACGAGCAGTACTTC. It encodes CASSQVLNSYEQYF.

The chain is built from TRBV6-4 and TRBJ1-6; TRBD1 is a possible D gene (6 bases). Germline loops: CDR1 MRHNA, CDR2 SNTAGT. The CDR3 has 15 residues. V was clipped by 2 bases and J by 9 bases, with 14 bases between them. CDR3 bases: TGTGCCAGCAGTGACGGTTGGGGGGCTGGTTCACCCCTCCACTTT. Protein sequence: CASSDGWGAGSPLHF.

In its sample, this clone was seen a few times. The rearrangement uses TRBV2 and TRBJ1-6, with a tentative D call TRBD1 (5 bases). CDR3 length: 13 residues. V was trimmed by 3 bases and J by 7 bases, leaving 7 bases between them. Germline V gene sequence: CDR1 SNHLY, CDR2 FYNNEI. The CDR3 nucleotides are TGTGCCAGCAGTGACAGGGAGAATTCACCCCTCCACTTT. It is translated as CASSDRENSPLHF.

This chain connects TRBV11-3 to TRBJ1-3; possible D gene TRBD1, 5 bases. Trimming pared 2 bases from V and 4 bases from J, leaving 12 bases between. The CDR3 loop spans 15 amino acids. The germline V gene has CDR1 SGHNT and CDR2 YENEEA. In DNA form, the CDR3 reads TGTGCCAGCAGCTTATATGGGGACGGAGGAAACACCATATATTTT. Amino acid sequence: CASSLYGDGGNTIYF. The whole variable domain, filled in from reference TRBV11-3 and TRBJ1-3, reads EAGVVQSPRYKIIEKKQPVAFWCNPISGHNTLYWYLQNLGQGPELLIRYENEEAVDDSQLPKDRFSAERLKGVDSTLKIQPAELGDSAVYLCASSLYGDGGNTIYFGEGSWLTVV.

The chain's CDR3 is CASSLGRAGQDYGYTF. The CDR3 DNA is TGTGCCAGCAGCTTAGGCCGTGCCGGGCAGGACTATGGCTACACCTTC. J is TRBJ1-2 and V is TRBV13; D gene ambiguous. The germline CDR1 and CDR2 sequences are PRHDT and FYEKMQ (reference sequence). Trimming pared 0 bases from V and 3 bases from J, leaving 14 bases between. There are 16 residues in the CDR3.

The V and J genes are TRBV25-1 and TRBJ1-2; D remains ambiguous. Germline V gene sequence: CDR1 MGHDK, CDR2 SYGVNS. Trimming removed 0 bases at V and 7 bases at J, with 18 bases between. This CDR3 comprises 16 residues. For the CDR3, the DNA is TGTGCCAGCAGTGAATATACCGCCATGATACCCTTTGGCTACACCTTC. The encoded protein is CASSEYTAMIPFGYTF.

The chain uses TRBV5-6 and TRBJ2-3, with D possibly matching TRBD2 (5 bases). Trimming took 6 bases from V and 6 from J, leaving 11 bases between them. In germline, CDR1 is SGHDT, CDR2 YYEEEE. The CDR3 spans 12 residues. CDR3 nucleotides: TGTGCCAGCAAGGGAGTCAAGGATACGCAGTATTTT. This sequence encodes CASKGVKDTQYF.

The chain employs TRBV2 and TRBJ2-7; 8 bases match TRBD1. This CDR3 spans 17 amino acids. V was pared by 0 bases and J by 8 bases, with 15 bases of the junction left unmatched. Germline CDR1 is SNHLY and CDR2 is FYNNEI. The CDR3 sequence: CASSEAQMRQGSIKQYF. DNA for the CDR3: TGTGCCAGCAGTGAAGCGCAGATGAGACAGGGGTCTATAAAGCAGTACTTC.

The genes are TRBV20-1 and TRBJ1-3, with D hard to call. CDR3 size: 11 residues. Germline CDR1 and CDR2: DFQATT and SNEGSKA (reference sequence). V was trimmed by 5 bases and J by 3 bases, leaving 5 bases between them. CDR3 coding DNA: TGCAGTGCTGATCATGGAAACACCATATATTTT. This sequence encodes CSADHGNTIYF.

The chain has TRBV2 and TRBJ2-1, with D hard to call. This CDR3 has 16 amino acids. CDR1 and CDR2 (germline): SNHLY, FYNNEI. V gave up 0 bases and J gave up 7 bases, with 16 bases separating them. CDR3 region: CASSEAGGKGRNEQFF. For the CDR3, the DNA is TGTGCCAGCAGTGAAGCGGGTGGGAAGGGTAGAAATGAGCAGTTCTTC.

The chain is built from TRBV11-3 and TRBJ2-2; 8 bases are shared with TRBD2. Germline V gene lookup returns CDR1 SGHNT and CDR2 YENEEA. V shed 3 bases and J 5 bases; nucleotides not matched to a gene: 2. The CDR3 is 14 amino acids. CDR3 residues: CASSLGLVTGELFF. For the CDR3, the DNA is TGTGCCAGCAGCTTGGGACTAGTGACCGGGGAGCTGTTTTTT. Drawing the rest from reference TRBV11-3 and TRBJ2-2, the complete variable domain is EAGVVQSPRYKIIEKKQPVAFWCNPISGHNTLYWYLQNLGQGPELLIRYENEEAVDDSQLPKDRFSAERLKGVDSTLKIQPAELGDSAVYLCASSLGLVTGELFFGEGSRLTVL.

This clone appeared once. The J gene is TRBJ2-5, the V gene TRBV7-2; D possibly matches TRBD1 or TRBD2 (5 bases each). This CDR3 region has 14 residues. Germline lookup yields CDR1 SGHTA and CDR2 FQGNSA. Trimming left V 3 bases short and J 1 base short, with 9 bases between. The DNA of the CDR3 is TGTGCCAGCAGCTTTGAGGGGTCCCAAGAGACCCAGTACTTC. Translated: CASSFEGSQETQYF.

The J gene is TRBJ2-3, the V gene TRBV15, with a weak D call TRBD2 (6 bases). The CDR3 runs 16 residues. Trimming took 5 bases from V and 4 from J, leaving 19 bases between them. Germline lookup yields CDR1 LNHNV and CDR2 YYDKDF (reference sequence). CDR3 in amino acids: CATSAFGRGRADTQYF. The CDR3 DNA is TGTGCCACCAGCGCCTTCGGGCGGGGAAGGGCAGATACGCAGTATTTT.

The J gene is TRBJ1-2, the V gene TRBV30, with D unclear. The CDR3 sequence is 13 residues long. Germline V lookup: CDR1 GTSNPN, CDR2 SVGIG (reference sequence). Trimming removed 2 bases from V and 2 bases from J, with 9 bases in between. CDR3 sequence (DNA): TGTGCCTGGAGTATGTCAGAAAACTATGGCTACACCTTC. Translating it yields CAWSMSENYGYTF. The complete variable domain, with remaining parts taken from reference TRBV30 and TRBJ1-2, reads SQTIHQWPATLVQPVGSPLSLECTVEGTSNPNLYWYRQAAGRGLQLLFYSVGIGQISSEVPQNLSASRPQDRQFILSSKKLLLSDSGFYLCAWSMSENYGYTFGSGTRLTVV.

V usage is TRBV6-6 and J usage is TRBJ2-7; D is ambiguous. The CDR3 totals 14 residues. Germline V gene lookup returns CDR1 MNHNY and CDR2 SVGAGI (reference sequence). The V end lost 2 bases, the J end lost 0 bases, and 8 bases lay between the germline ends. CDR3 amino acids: CASSYNTYSYEQYF. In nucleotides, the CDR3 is TGTGCCAGCAGTTACAACACCTACTCCTACGAGCAGTACTTC.